This T cell receptor beta chain was retrieved from a study of PD-1 blockade in classical Hodgkin lymphoma. The protocol was immunoSEQ multiplex PCR, while the TCRdb copy is restricted to in-frame clones and leaves out a portion. The data show 49,000 or so clones, around 80% seen once. Every one of the patients relapsed after autologous stem cell transplantation (brentuximab vedotin exposure was variable). The J segment lost 5 bases and the V segment lost 3 bases, leaving 11 bases of the junction unmatched. Germline V lookup: CDR1 SGHDN, CDR2 FVKESK. There are 17 residues in the CDR3. Material: peripheral blood mononuclear cells (PBMCs), obtained before the second cycle of nivolumab. The gene calls are TRBV14 and TRBJ2-1, with TRBD1 matching over 9 bases. This sequence was found in a human donor with classical Hodgkin lymphoma. The CDR3, as DNA: TGTGCCAGCAGCCACTCCCTGGACAGGGGCCTTCACAATGAGCAGTTCTTC. It specifies CASSHSLDRGLHNEQFF. Full variable domain (missing parts from reference TRBV14 and TRBJ2-1): EAGVTQFPSHSVIEKGQTVTLRCDPISGHDNLYWYRRVMGKEIKFLLHFVKESKQDESGMPNNRFLAERTGGTYSTLKVQPAELEDSGVYFCASSHSLDRGLHNEQFFGPGTRLTVL.